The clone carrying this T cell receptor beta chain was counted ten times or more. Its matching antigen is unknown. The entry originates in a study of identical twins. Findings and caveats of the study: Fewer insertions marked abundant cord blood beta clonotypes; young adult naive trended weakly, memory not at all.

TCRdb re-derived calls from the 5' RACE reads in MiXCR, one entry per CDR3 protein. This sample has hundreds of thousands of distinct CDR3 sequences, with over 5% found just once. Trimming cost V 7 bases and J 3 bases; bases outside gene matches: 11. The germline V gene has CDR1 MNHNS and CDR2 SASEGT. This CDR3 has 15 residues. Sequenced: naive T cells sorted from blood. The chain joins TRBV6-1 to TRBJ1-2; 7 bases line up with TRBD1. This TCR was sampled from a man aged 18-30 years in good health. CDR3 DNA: TGTGCCAGCATTCCGGGGGACAGCTTGGACTATGGCTACACCTTC. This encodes CASIPGDSLDYGYTF.